This T cell receptor (beta chain) was retrieved from a study of cytomegalovirus exposure and HLA in healthy donors. Sequencing used immunoSEQ multiplex PCR; TCRdb keeps in-frame clones, though not all of them. The sample consists of some 150,000 clones, about 88% of them appearing once. CDR3 length: 14 residues. Germline CDR1 is PRHDT and CDR2 is FYEKMQ (reference sequence). Trimming took 2 bases from V and 11 from J; bases not matched to a gene: 8. The sequenced sample consisted of PBMCs. This sequence originates from a man between 18 and 35 years old in good health and CMV-seronegative. The chain couples TRBV13 to TRBJ1-5, with 8 bases that match TRBD1. The CDR3 DNA sequence: TGTGCCAGCAGCTTAAGGGACGAACAGGGGGCCCAGCATTTT. This codes for CASSLRDEQGAQHF.